The 12 T cell receptor beta chains listed next were all sequenced from one sample in a study of blood T cell repertoires in COVID-19. Data came from immunoSEQ multiplex PCR; TCRdb stores just in-frame clones and leaves some out. This repertoire shows under 500,000 clones, approximately 90% found once; its top ten account for roughly 4%. Specimen: peripheral blood. The receptors were sampled from a woman in her 30s with acute or convalescent COVID-19.

The rearrangement links TRBV30 to TRBJ1-2; D may be TRBD1 (6 bases). Per the germline V gene, CDR1 is GTSNPN and CDR2 is SVGIG (reference sequence). The CDR3 has 13 residues. Trimming left V 1 base short and J 8 bases short, with 14 bases between. The CDR3 region has the DNA TGTGCCTGGAGTGCACAGGGACCCGCGGGCTACACCTTC. Translated: CAWSAQGPAGYTF.

The chain links TRBV13 to TRBJ2-7; 7 positions match TRBD2. Germline V gene lookup returns CDR1 PRHDT and CDR2 FYEKMQ (reference sequence). The CDR3 has 14 residues. Trimming removed 5 bases from V and 2 bases from J; junction bases left unmatched: 6. The chain's CDR3 is CASSLTGGAYEQYF. The CDR3 bases are TGTGCCAGCAGCCTTACGGGAGGTGCCTACGAGCAGTACTTC.

V and J are TRBV29-1 and TRBJ2-7, with D tentatively TRBD1 (5 bases). Germline assignment: CDR1 SQVTM and CDR2 ANQGSEA. The CDR3 has 16 residues. The V and J ends lost 1 base and 6 bases respectively, with 22 bases between them. The CDR3 bases are TGCAGCGTTGAAGGATCTTCTCGACGTGGGGCCGTCGAGCAGTACTTC. This gives the protein CSVEGSSRRGAVEQYF.

The rearrangement links TRBV11-2 to TRBJ1-2, with D unclear. This CDR3 has 13 residues. From germline, CDR1 is SGHAT and CDR2 FQNNGV. The germline V and J ends were trimmed by 5 bases and 4 bases, with 11 bases remaining between them. CDR3 in DNA: TGTGCCAGCAGCCCCGGGAGCGTCTATGGCTACACCTTC. It encodes CASSPGSVYGYTF.

The chain is built from TRBV5-1 and TRBJ2-1; a weak D match, TRBD2 (5 bases). The CDR3 is made up of 14 amino acids. Trimming removed 2 bases from V and 5 bases from J, with 11 bases in between. Germline V gene lookup returns CDR1 SGHRS and CDR2 YFSETQ. In nucleotides, the CDR3 is TGCGCCAGCAGCTTAGCGGAGTATGACAATGAGCAGTTCTTC. It encodes CASSLAEYDNEQFF.

This sequence joins TRBV2 and TRBJ2-3; D possibly corresponds to TRBD1 (6 bases). There are 15 residues in the CDR3. V was pared by 5 bases and J by 2 bases, with 14 bases between. The germline gives CDR1 SNHLY, CDR2 FYNNEI. The CDR3 reads CASSLFRGFTDTQYF. The CDR3 DNA is TGTGCCAGCAGTCTTTTCAGGGGATTCACAGATACGCAGTATTTT.

This sequence joins TRBV5-6 and TRBJ1-6; D may be TRBD1 (5 bases). Germline CDR1 and CDR2: SGHDT and YYEEEE. V shed 4 bases and J shed 11 bases, with 10 bases lying between them. The length of the CDR3 is 12 residues. CDR3 loop: CASSARVAPLHF. The DNA of the CDR3 is TGTGCCAGCAGCGCCAGGGTGGCACCCCTCCACTTT.

V and J are TRBV18 and TRBJ2-1; TRBD2 is a possible D gene (6 bases). Trimming pared 5 bases from V and 7 bases from J, leaving 9 bases between. CDR1 KGHSH and CDR2 LQKENI come from the germline V gene. The CDR3 runs 12 residues. The chain's CDR3 is CASSMGGNEQFF. CDR3 DNA: TGTGCCAGCTCAATGGGGGGAAATGAGCAGTTCTTC.

The chain recombines TRBV7-2 with TRBJ2-2; 13 bases line up with TRBD2. Trimming cost V 5 bases and J 6 bases; bases outside gene matches: 3. This CDR3 contains 15 residues. Germline CDR1 SGHTA, CDR2 FQGNSA. CDR3 region: CASSLGLAGAGELFF. The CDR3 DNA reads as TGTGCCAGCAGCCTCGGACTAGCGGGGGCCGGGGAGCTGTTTTTT.

This clone was seen a single time. The rearrangement uses TRBV12-5 and TRBJ2-3, with 8 bases that match TRBD2. The CDR3 contains 14 residues. The junction had 6 bases not matched to a gene; V was cut back by 6 bases and J by 4 bases. CDR1 and CDR2 (germline): LGHNT, FRNRAP. The CDR3 loop reads CASGEGGGPDTQYF. The CDR3 DNA reads as TGTGCTAGTGGCGAAGGCGGGGGGCCAGATACGCAGTATTTT.

This chain links TRBV11-2 with TRBJ2-1, with D unresolved. Germline V gene data show CDR1 as SGHAT and CDR2 as FQNNGV. Trimming took 1 base from V and 10 from J, leaving 5 bases between them. This CDR3 spans 11 amino acids. CDR3 protein: CASSLAQEQFF. The DNA for the CDR3 is TGTGCCAGCAGCTTAGCACAAGAGCAGTTCTTC.

The rearrangement links TRBV5-1 to TRBJ2-5; 16 bases map to TRBD2. CDR1 is SGHRS and CDR2 is YFSETQ in the germline V gene. The CDR3 is 18 residues long. V shed 5 bases and J 2 bases; nucleotides not matched to a gene: 9. The chain's CDR3 is CASRTGTSGGAWQETQYF. In nucleotides, the CDR3 is TGCGCCAGCAGGACAGGGACTAGCGGGGGGGCTTGGCAAGAGACCCAGTACTTC.